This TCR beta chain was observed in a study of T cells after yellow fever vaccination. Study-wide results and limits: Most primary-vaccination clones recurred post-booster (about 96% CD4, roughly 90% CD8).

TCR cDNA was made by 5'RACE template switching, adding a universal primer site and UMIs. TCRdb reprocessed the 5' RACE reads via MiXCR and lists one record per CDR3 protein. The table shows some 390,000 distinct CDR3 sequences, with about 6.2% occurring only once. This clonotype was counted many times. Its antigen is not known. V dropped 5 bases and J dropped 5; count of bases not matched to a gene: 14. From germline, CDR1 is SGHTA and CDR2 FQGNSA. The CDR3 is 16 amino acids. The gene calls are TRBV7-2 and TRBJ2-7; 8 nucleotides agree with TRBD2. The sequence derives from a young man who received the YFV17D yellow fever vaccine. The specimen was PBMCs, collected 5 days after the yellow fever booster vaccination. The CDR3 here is CASSRLSGRDIHEQYF. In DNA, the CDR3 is TGTGCCAGCAGCCGTCTGAGCGGGAGAGATATCCACGAGCAGTACTTC.